This T cell receptor (beta chain) was observed in a study of shared clonotypes between healthy human individuals. This clone was detected only a few times. The antigen remains undetermined. Germline V lookup: CDR1 SGHNT, CDR2 YYREEE (reference sequence). The CDR3 contains 15 residues. The V gene end was trimmed by 0 bases and the J gene end by 4 bases; junction bases not matched to a gene: 4. Study-level findings and limits: Clonotype sharing among donors, it was expected, would be affected by sequencing depth. Sorted-subset sequencing, rarefaction showed, was incomplete despite large depth.

The repertoire was sequenced with immunoSEQ multiplex PCR; TCRdb's copy has only in-frame clones and lacks some. The top ten hold roughly 1.5% of the sample, which has over a million clones, approximately 70% seen once. The clonotype comes from a man aged 18 to 29 in good health. The chain links TRBV5-4 to TRBJ2-1; 7 bases are a match to TRBD2. The source material was memory CD4+ T cells sorted from blood. The subset is: CD45RA-negative fraction. CDR3 amino acids: CASSLVWGGYNEQFF. The CDR3 coding sequence is TGTGCCAGCAGCTTGGTCTGGGGGGGGTACAATGAGCAGTTCTTC.